This section outlines one T cell receptor beta chain sequence together with its context. Profiled with immunoSEQ multiplex PCR; TCRdb holds only in-frame clones, not every one. The sample has some 130,000 clones; almost 85% are singletons. Trimming took off 0 bases at V and 5 bases at J, with 16 bases between the two ends. This CDR3 comprises 15 residues. Germline V gene sequence: CDR1 GTSNPN, CDR2 SVGIG (reference sequence). The record originates from a study of blood T cell repertoires in COVID-19. Specimen: peripheral blood. This receptor was identified in a man in his 60s with acute or convalescent COVID-19. This chain links TRBV30 with TRBJ1-2; tentatively, D is TRBD1 (6 bases). CDR3 DNA: TGTGCCTGGAGTGTACAGGGTGTCCCCCTATATGGCTACACCTTC. The encoded protein is CAWSVQGVPLYGYTF.